This is a list of T cell receptor beta chains from one sample in a study of human T cells and chemical hapten exposure. TCRdb passed the RACE reads through MiXCR, listing each CDR3 protein once. The table lists about 120,000 distinct CDR3 sequences, about 11% of them singletons. Sequenced here: whole blood, sampled in connection with sensitization to the hapten diphenylcyclopropenone (DPC). Receptor source: a woman aged 50 to 60 with alopecia areata. Some clones in this sample may be carry-over from other donors' samples. The CDR3 runs from the conserved cysteine through the conserved F or W. The D gene is left open where the match is weak. Some rows have no size entry. The others give once, few or many, or a class for an expanded clone.

D gene: -; J gene: TRBJ1-6; V gene: TRBV3-1; clone size: -; CDR3 protein: CASSQTRDPRYNSPLHF; CDR3 DNA: TGTGCCAGCAGCCAAACAAGGGACCCGAGGTATAATTCACCCCTCCACTTT
D gene: -; J gene: TRBJ2-1; V gene: TRBV6-1; clone size: many; CDR3 protein: CASSVGKEQFF; CDR3 DNA: TGTGCCAGCAGTGTAGGGAAGGAGCAGTTCTTC
D gene: TRBD1; J gene: TRBJ1-1; V gene: TRBV29-1; clone size: few; CDR3 protein: CSVEGTGGTEAFF; CDR3 DNA: TGCAGCGTTGAAGGGACAGGGGGGACTGAAGCTTTCTTT
D gene: TRBD2; J gene: TRBJ2-3; V gene: TRBV4-3; clone size: many; CDR3 protein: CASSQLGLAGVADTQYF; CDR3 DNA: TGCGCCAGCAGCCAGTTAGGACTAGCGGGAGTGGCAGATACGCAGTATTTT
D gene: -; J gene: TRBJ2-3; V gene: TRBV18; clone size: -; CDR3 protein: CASSPGLGLSTDTQYF; CDR3 DNA: TGTGCCAGCTCCCCGGGGCTAGGACTAAGCACAGATACGCAGTATTTT
D gene: -; J gene: TRBJ1-5; V gene: TRBV29-1; clone size: -; CDR3 protein: CSVREGESLPQHF; CDR3 DNA: TGCAGCGTTCGGGAAGGGGAATCTTTGCCCCAGCATTTT
D gene: TRBD2; J gene: TRBJ2-3; V gene: TRBV18; clone size: -; CDR3 protein: CASSPFGLAGTDTQYF; CDR3 DNA: TGTGCCAGCTCACCCTTCGGACTAGCGGGGACAGATACGCAGTATTTT
D gene: TRBD1; J gene: TRBJ1-6; V gene: TRBV20-1; clone size: many; CDR3 protein: CTTRDRVDPLHF; CDR3 DNA: TGCACCACCCGGGACAGGGTCGACCCCCTCCACTTT
D gene: -; J gene: TRBJ1-1; V gene: TRBV20-1; clone size: -; CDR3 protein: CSAPYRNTEAFF; CDR3 DNA: TGCAGTGCCCCATACAGGAACACTGAAGCTTTCTTT
D gene: -; J gene: TRBJ2-7; V gene: TRBV6-5; clone size: -; CDR3 protein: CASRRDSYEQYF; CDR3 DNA: TGTGCCAGCAGGAGGGACTCCTACGAGCAGTACTTC
D gene: -; J gene: TRBJ1-1; V gene: TRBV2; clone size: -; CDR3 protein: CASSRTFLNTEAFF; CDR3 DNA: TGTGCCAGCAGTAGGACGTTTTTGAACACTGAAGCTTTCTTT
D gene: -; J gene: TRBJ1-4; V gene: TRBV5-1; clone size: -; CDR3 protein: CASSLGQWNEKLFF; CDR3 DNA: TGCGCCAGCAGCTTGGGGCAGTGGAATGAAAAACTGTTTTTT
D gene: TRBD2; J gene: TRBJ2-4; V gene: TRBV20-1; clone size: -; CDR3 protein: CTSAERGGVLAKNIQYF; CDR3 DNA: TGCACCAGTGCCGAACGGGGAGGGGTCTTAGCCAAAAACATTCAGTACTTC
D gene: -; J gene: TRBJ2-2; V gene: TRBV6-1; clone size: few; CDR3 protein: CASSEDRFLGELFF; CDR3 DNA: TGTGCCAGCAGTGAGGATCGTTTCCTCGGGGAGCTGTTTTTT
D gene: -; J gene: TRBJ2-1; V gene: TRBV7-9; clone size: -; CDR3 protein: CASSLEGYEQFF; CDR3 DNA: TGTGCCAGCAGCTTAGAGGGCTATGAGCAGTTCTTC
D gene: -; J gene: TRBJ2-3; V gene: TRBV6-1; clone size: many; CDR3 protein: CASSEGQHTDTQYF; CDR3 DNA: TGTGCCAGCAGTGAAGGTCAGCACACAGATACGCAGTATTTT
D gene: TRBD1; J gene: TRBJ2-7; V gene: TRBV15; clone size: -; CDR3 protein: CATSHDTGGSYEQYF; CDR3 DNA: TGTGCCACCAGCCACGACACAGGGGGTTCCTACGAGCAGTACTTC